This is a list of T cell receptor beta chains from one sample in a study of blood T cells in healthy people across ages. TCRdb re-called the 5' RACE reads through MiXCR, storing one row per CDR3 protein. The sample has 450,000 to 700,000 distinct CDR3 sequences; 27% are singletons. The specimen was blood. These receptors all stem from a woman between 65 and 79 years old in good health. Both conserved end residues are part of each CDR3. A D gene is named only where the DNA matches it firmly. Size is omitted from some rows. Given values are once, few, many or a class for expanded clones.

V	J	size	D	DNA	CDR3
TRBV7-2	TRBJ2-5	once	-	TGTGCCAGCAGCCCCGTCCGGGACTGGTCGACCCAGTACTTC	CASSPVRDWSTQYF
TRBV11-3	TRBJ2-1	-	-	TGTGCCAGCAGCTTCAGGGGACCATCCTACAATGAGCAGTTCTTC	CASSFRGPSYNEQFF
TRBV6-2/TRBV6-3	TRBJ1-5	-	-	TGTGCCAGCAGGCCTTCCCAGGGGATAAATCAGCCCCAGCATTTT	CASRPSQGINQPQHF
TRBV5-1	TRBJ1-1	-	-	TGCGCCAGCAGCTTGGGTGGGGCGAGGGTTGAAGCTTTCTTT	CASSLGGARVEAFF
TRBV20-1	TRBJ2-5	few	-	TGCAGTGCTACAGGGTCAGAGACCCAGTACTTC	CSATGSETQYF
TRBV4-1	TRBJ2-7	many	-	TGCGCCAGCAGCCCGGGGGTTAGCTTCTACGAGCAGTACTTC	CASSPGVSFYEQYF
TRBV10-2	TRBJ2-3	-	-	TGCGCCAGCAGTGGGGCCACAGATACGCAGTATTTT	CASSGATDTQYF
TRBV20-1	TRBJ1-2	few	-	TGCAGTGCTAGGAAGCCACCTTTTGGTGGCTACACCTTC	CSARKPPFGGYTF
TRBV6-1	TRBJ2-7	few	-	TGTACCAGCAGTGAGGGGGTCTTTTCCTACGAGCAGTACTTC	CTSSEGVFSYEQYF
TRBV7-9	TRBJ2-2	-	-	TGTGCCAGCAGCCAGGACAGTACGGTCGGGGAGCTGTTTTTT	CASSQDSTVGELFF
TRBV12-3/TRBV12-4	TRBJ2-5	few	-	TGTGCCAGCAGTCTCGGGACACTCTCCCAAGAGACCCAGTACTTC	CASSLGTLSQETQYF
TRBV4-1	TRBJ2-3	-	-	TGCGCCAGCAGCCAATGGGGCACAGATACGCAGTATTTT	CASSQWGTDTQYF
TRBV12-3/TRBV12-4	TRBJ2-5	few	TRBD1	TGTGCCAGCAGTCCAACAGGGGTGGTAGAGACCCAGTACTTC	CASSPTGVVETQYF
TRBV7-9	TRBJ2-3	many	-	TGTGCCAGCAGCACGGACAAAGCTAGCACAGATACGCAGTATTTT	CASSTDKASTDTQYF
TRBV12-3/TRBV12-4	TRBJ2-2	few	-	TGTGCCAGCAGTAACAGGGAAGGGCGCGGGGAGCTGTTTTTT	CASSNREGRGELFF
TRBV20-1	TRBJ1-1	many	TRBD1	TGCAGTGCTACCCTCACAGGGGGGGAAGCTTTCTTT	CSATLTGGEAFF
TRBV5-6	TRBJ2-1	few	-	TGTGCCAGCACCGGCCGCCAGGGGTTTCTCAATGAGCAGTTCTTC	CASTGRQGFLNEQFF
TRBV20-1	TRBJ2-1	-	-	TGCAGTGCTACCCTCCGGGGGGCCCATTCTGAGCAGTTCTTC	CSATLRGAHSEQFF
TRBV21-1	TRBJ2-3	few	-	TGTGCCAGCGGCCTTCTCGCAGGGGGCTCCTCTAGCACAGATACGCAGTATTTT	CASGLLAGGSSSTDTQYF
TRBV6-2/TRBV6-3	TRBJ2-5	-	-	TGTGCCAGCACTCGGGACTTCGACGAGACCCAGTACTTC	CASTRDFDETQYF
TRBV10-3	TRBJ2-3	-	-	TGTGCCATCGGGCAGAGCACAGATACGCAGTATTTT	CAIGQSTDTQYF
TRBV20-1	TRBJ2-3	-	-	TGCAGTGCCCCCCTGGGGGCCCCAGATACGCAGTATTTT	CSAPLGAPDTQYF
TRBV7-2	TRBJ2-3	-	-	TGTGCCAGTAGCTTATTAGGGCTCTTAGATACGCAGTATTTT	CASSLLGLLDTQYF
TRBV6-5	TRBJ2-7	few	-	TGTGCCAGCAGTTACTTAGCTTGGGACGAGCAGCACTTC	CASSYLAWDEQHF
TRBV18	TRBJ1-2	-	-	TGTGCCAGCTCAGTCGGACAGCCCTATGGCTACACCTTC	CASSVGQPYGYTF
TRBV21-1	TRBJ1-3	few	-	TGTGCCAGCAGCAAAGGGGGTTTCCATTCTGGAAACACCATATATTTT	CASSKGGFHSGNTIYF
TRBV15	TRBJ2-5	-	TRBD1	TGTGCCACCAGCAGATCGGGACAGGGTGGTTGGGAGACCCAGTACTTC	CATSRSGQGGWETQYF
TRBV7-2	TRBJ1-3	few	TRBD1	TGTGCCAGCAGCCAGGGACAGAGCAGACTCTCTGGAAACACCATATATTTT	CASSQGQSRLSGNTIYF
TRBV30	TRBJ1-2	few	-	TGTGCCTGGAGTGTACTTTTCGCGAGTGGCTACACCTTC	CAWSVLFASGYTF
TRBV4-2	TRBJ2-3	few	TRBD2	TGTGCCAGCAGCATAGGGGGACTAGCAGCTGCGGATACGCAGTATTTT	CASSIGGLAAADTQYF
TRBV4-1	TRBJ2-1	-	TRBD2	TGCGCCAGCAGCAACCCTAGCGGGCCCTCCTACAATGAGCAGTTCTTC	CASSNPSGPSYNEQFF
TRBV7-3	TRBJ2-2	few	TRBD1	TGTGCCAGCAGCTTCCAGCCCAGGGGGCGAAACACCGGGGAGCTGTTTTTT	CASSFQPRGRNTGELFF
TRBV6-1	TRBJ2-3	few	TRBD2	TGTGCCAGCAGTGAACGCCCCGGGGGGGCCTTGGATACGCAGTATTTT	CASSERPGGALDTQYF
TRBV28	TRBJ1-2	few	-	TGTGCCAGCAGTCGCCGACCTCCTGACTATGGCTACACCTTC	CASSRRPPDYGYTF
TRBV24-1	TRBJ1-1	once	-	TGTGCCACCAGTGATCCGCCTTCGGCTGAAGCTTTCTTT	CATSDPPSAEAFF
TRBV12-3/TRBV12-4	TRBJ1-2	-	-	TGTGCCAGCAGTTTAATGGGGAGGGTAGGAGGCTACACCTTC	CASSLMGRVGGYTF
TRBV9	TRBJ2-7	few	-	TGTGCCAGCAGCGTAGCAGGGACCGATACCTACGAGCAGTACTTC	CASSVAGTDTYEQYF
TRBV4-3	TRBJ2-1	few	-	TGCGCCAGCAGCCAAGAACGGGCCGGCTACAATGAGCAGTTCTTC	CASSQERAGYNEQFF
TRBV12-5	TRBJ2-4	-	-	TGTGCTAGTGGCATCACTGGACAATACATTCAGTACTTC	CASGITGQYIQYF
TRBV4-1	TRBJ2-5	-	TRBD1	TGCGCCAGCAGCCAAGATCAAGGGGGCTCCCCATTGGGGGAGACCCAGTACTTC	CASSQDQGGSPLGETQYF
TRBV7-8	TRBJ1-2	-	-	TGTGCCAGCAGCTTAGTGGATGGGGGGACGACCAACTATGGCTACACCTTC	CASSLVDGGTTNYGYTF
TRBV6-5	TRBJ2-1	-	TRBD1	TGTGCCAGCAGTTACGCACAGGGGGCTAACAATGAGCAGTTCTTC	CASSYAQGANNEQFF
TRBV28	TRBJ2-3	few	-	TGTGCCTGCAGGATCACAGATACGCAGTATTTT	CACRITDTQYF
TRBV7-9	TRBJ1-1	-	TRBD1	TGTGCCAGCAGCCCGTGGAAGCAGGGGGTGAACACTGAAGCTTTCTTT	CASSPWKQGVNTEAFF
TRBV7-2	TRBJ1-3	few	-	TGTGCCAGCAGCTTAAATGTGGGCGCGCCAGGAAACACCATATATTTT	CASSLNVGAPGNTIYF
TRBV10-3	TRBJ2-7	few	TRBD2	TGTGCCATCAGTGAGCGGGAGGTGCAGTACTTC	CAISEREVQYF
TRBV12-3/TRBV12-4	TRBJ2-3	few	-	TGTGCCAGCAGCCGGCAGATTATCACAGATACGCAGTATTTT	CASSRQIITDTQYF
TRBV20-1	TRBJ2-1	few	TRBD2	TGCAGTGCTACCAACCCAGCGGGGGGGGGTAATGAGCAGTTCTTC	CSATNPAGGGNEQFF
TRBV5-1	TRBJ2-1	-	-	TGCGCCAGCAGCTTGAGATCTTTGGATGAGCAGTTCTTC	CASSLRSLDEQFF
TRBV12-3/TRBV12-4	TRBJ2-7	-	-	TGTGCCAGCAGTTTTAATTTGGGCAGGGGGGCCTACGAGCAGTACTTC	CASSFNLGRGAYEQYF
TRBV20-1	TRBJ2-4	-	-	TGCAGTGCTAGGGGGAGGGCCAAAAACATTCAGTACTTC	CSARGRAKNIQYF
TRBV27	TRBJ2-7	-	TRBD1	TGTGCCAGCAGTCCCGACAGGGGCTTC	CASSPDRGF
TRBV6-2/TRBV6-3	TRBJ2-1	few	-	TGTGCCAGCCGGGGGAACTCCTACAATGAGCAGTTCTTC	CASRGNSYNEQFF
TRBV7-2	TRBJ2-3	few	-	TGTGCCAGCAGCTTACAGTCCCTAGGAGCAGATACGCAGTATTTT	CASSLQSLGADTQYF
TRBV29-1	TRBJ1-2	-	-	TGCAGCGTTCAACAGGACCTTAGCTATGGCTACACCTTC	CSVQQDLSYGYTF
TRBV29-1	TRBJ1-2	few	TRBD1	TGCAGCGTTGATTTCACCCCGGGACAGGGAAACTATGGCTACACCTTC	CSVDFTPGQGNYGYTF
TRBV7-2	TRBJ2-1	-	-	TGTGCCAGCAGCGGCCCACGGGACAAATACAATGAGCAGTTCTTC	CASSGPRDKYNEQFF